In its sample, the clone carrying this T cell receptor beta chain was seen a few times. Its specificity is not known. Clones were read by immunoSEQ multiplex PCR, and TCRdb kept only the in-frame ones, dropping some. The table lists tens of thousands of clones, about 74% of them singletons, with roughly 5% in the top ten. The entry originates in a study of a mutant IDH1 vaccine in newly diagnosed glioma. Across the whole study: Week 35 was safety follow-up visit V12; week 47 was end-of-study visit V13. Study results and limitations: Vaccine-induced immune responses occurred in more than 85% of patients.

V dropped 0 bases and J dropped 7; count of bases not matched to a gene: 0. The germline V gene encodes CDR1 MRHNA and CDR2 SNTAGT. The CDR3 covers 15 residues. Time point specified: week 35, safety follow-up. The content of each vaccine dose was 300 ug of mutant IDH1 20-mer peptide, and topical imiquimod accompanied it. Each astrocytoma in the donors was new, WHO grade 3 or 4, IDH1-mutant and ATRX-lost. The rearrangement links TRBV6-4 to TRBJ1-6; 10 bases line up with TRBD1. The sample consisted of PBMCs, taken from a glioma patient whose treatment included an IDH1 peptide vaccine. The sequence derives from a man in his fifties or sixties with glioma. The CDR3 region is CASSDSTGGNSPLHF. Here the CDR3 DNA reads TGTGCCAGCAGTGACTCGACAGGGGGCAATTCACCCCTCCACTTT.